The 20 T cell receptor beta chains given below trace back to one sample, sequenced in a study of CD8 T cells in ankylosing spondylitis. Study-wide findings and caveats: What appeared characteristic of ankylosing spondylitis blood was a TCR beta motif of several highly homologous variants.

TCRdb reanalysed the 5' RACE reads using MiXCR and keeps one entry per CDR3 protein. The sample holds roughly 700,000 distinct CDR3 sequences; 15% to 20% are singletons and the top ten take 15% to 20%. These receptors have no known antigen. The source material was blood, either unsorted or a sorted T cell fraction (not recorded which). The origin of the receptors is a male donor with ankylosing spondylitis.

The rearrangement uses TRBV14 and TRBJ1-4; D is unclear. The germline CDR1 and CDR2 sequences are SGHDN and FVKESK. The CDR3 loop spans 13 amino acids. With 7 bases removed from V and 10 bases from J, the gap between germline ends came to 16 bases. The CDR3 DNA reads TGTGCCAGCACGGGGAGTAACGTTGGAAAACTGTTTTTT. Its translation is CASTGSNVGKLFF.

The chain employs TRBV3-1 and TRBJ2-1; the match to TRBD2 covers 9 bases. Trimming took 1 base from V and 15 from J; bases not matched to a gene: 7. The CDR3 is made up of 13 amino acids. Germline assignment: CDR1 LGHDT and CDR2 YNNKEL (reference sequence). The CDR3 reads CASSQGSGGRLFF. The CDR3 DNA sequence: TGTGCCAGCAGCCAAGGTAGCGGGGGACGTCTGTTCTTC.

The chain combines TRBV9 with TRBJ1-2, with D perhaps TRBD1 (5 bases). The CDR3 totals 15 residues. The V gene lost 1 base and the J gene lost 5 bases, with 15 bases spanning the gap. The germline V gene encodes CDR1 SGDLS and CDR2 YYNGEE. CDR3 coding DNA: TGTGCCAGCAGCGTAACTGCAGGGCCAGGATATGGCTACACCTTC. Encoded protein: CASSVTAGPGYGYTF.

The CDR3 DNA is TGTGCCAGCAGGATGGTAGGGGCTGGGTACAATGAGCAGTTCTTC. This sequence encodes CASRMVGAGYNEQFF. This rearrangement joins TRBV25-1 to TRBJ2-1; tentatively, D is TRBD1 (5 bases). This CDR3 region has 15 residues. CDR1 MGHDK and CDR2 SYGVNS come from the germline V gene. Trimming stripped 6 bases from V and 4 bases from J, with 16 bases between.

In its sample, this clonotype was seen a few times. V usage is TRBV2 and J usage is TRBJ2-1; D uncertain. With 6 bases removed from V and 3 bases from J, the gap between germline ends came to 18 bases. Per the germline V gene, CDR1 is SNHLY and CDR2 is FYNNEI. This CDR3 is 16 amino acids long. CDR3 in DNA: TGTGCCAGCAGACCAAAGGTGGGAAGGGTCTACAATGAGCAGTTCTTC. Its translation: CASRPKVGRVYNEQFF.

As for this clonotype: A clone one base away is much larger, so this may be a read error. V and J are TRBV4-1 and TRBJ2-4, with 7 bases matching TRBD1. CDR3 length equals 15 residues. Losses at the gene ends were 1 base for V and 7 bases for J; bases not matched to a gene: 7. Germline-derived CDR1 and CDR2 are MGHRA and YSYEKL. CDR3 nucleotide sequence: TGCGCCAGCAGCCAAGTTCGGACAGGCATTAACATTCAGTACTTC. Encoded protein: CASSQVRTGINIQYF.

The chain carries TRBV5-1 and TRBJ2-1, with D perhaps TRBD1 (5 bases). CDR3 length: 16 residues. Germline assignment: CDR1 SGHRS and CDR2 YFSETQ. Between the trimmed V and J ends, which lost 0 bases and 4 bases, there was a span of 14 bases. The CDR3 here is CASSLVGQGPYNEQFF. CDR3 coding DNA: TGCGCCAGCAGCTTGGTGGGGCAGGGCCCTTACAATGAGCAGTTCTTC.

The CDR3 bases are TGCAGTGCTAGAGATTACTCCTCCATCCAAGAGACCCAGTACTTC. Its protein is CSARDYSSIQETQYF. V is TRBV20-1 and J is TRBJ2-5, with D uncertain. The CDR3 sequence is 15 residues long. Trimming pared 0 bases from V and 1 base from J, leaving 12 bases between. CDR1 and CDR2 (germline): DFQATT, SNEGSKA (reference sequence).

This clonotype occurred a few times. This chain connects TRBV7-3 to TRBJ2-3, with 10 bases that match TRBD2. The CDR3 extends over 14 amino acids. The germline V gene has CDR1 SGHTA and CDR2 FQGTGA. Unmatched junction bases numbered 6, after V lost 5 bases and J lost 7 bases. The CDR3 nucleotides are TGTGCCAGCAGCACGAGCGGGAGGGAGAATACGCAGTATTTT. Amino acids: CASSTSGRENTQYF.

This clonotype showed up just once. The genes are TRBV5-1 and TRBJ2-7, with TRBD1 matching over 8 bases. CDR3 length equals 14 residues. Losses at the gene ends were 3 bases for V and 2 bases for J; bases not matched to a gene: 4. The germline CDR1 and CDR2 sequences are SGHRS and YFSETQ. This chain's CDR3 is CASSSEQGAYEQYF. The CDR3 DNA sequence: TGCGCCAGCAGCTCCGAACAGGGGGCCTACGAGCAGTACTTC.

The CDR3 DNA sequence: TGTGCCATCAGGGGAGCGGGAGGATGGGAGACCCAGTACTTC. This sequence encodes CAIRGAGGWETQYF. The V and J genes are TRBV10-3 and TRBJ2-5; the match to TRBD2 covers 9 bases. This CDR3 spans 14 amino acids. Germline V gene lookup returns CDR1 ENHRY and CDR2 SYGVKD. Unmatched junction bases numbered 7, after V lost 6 bases and J lost 5 bases.

This clonotype turned up a few times. The chain employs TRBV20-1 and TRBJ2-7; maybe TRBD2 (5 bases). This CDR3 is 14 amino acids long. The V end was cut by 3 bases, the J end by 4 bases, with 16 bases between. Germline CDR1 reads DFQATT; CDR2 reads SNEGSKA (reference sequence). CDR3 bases: TGCAGTGCTAGTCAACTAGGATTCTTATACGAGCAGTACTTC. It specifies CSASQLGFLYEQYF.

A few counts support this clonotype. The chain links TRBV18 to TRBJ2-3, with 7 positions matching TRBD1. Germline V gives CDR1 KGHSH, CDR2 LQKENI. The CDR3 has 15 residues. V shed 5 bases and J 3 bases; nucleotides not matched to a gene: 8. The CDR3 coding sequence is TGTGCCAGCTCAGTAACAGGGGAAAGGACAGATACGCAGTATTTT. As protein: CASSVTGERTDTQYF. Full variable domain (rest looked up from reference TRBV18 and TRBJ2-3): NAGVMQNPRHLVRRRGQEARLRCSPMKGHSHVYWYRQLPEEGLKFMVYLQKENIIDESGMPKERFSAEFPKEGPSILRIQQVVRGDSAAYFCASSVTGERTDTQYFGPGTRLTVL.

This clonotype was counted a few times. The chain links TRBV5-1 to TRBJ2-7; TRBD2 aligns across 13 bases. Germline V lookup: CDR1 SGHRS, CDR2 YFSETQ. J gave up 7 bases and V 3 bases, and 7 bases lay outside the gene matches. This CDR3 comprises 15 residues. The CDR3 loop is CASSSGLAGALEQYF. The CDR3 DNA reads TGCGCCAGCAGCTCCGGACTAGCGGGAGCCTTGGAGCAGTACTTC. Full variable domain (outside the CDR3, taken from reference TRBV5-1 and TRBJ2-7): KAGVTQTPRYLIKTRGQQVTLSCSPISGHRSVSWYQQTPGQGLQFLFEYFSETQRNKGNFPGRFSGRQFSNSRSEMNVSTLELGDSALYLCASSSGLAGALEQYFGPGTRLTVT.

This clonotype occurred a few times. V gene TRBV2 combines with J gene TRBJ1-1, with D tentatively TRBD1 (5 bases). Per germline, CDR1 SNHLY and CDR2 FYNNEI. This CDR3 is 14 amino acids long. Deletions cut 1 base from V and 6 bases from J, with 12 bases between. The CDR3 DNA reads TGTGCCAGCAGTGAAGGAGAGGGGTACTCTGAAGCTTTCTTT. This sequence encodes CASSEGEGYSEAFF.

This clonotype was recorded a few times. The chain couples TRBV24-1 to TRBJ2-5; D is uncertain. Germline loops: CDR1 KGHDR, CDR2 SFDVKD. The CDR3 contains 12 residues. Trimming removed 9 bases from V and 0 bases from J, with 7 bases in between. The CDR3 spells CATAEYQETQYF. The CDR3 DNA follows: TGTGCCACCGCGGAGTACCAAGAGACCCAGTACTTC.

This chain links TRBV27 with TRBJ2-1; TRBD1 aligns across 9 bases. The CDR3 consists of 15 residues. Germline V gene data show CDR1 as MNHEY and CDR2 as SMNVEV (reference sequence). J gave up 8 bases and V 8 bases, and 13 bases lay outside the gene matches. The CDR3 is CASSFTGTGFYEQFF. Here the CDR3 DNA reads TGTGCCAGCTCCTTTACCGGGACAGGGTTTTATGAGCAGTTCTTC.

The chain employs TRBV5-1 and TRBJ1-2; possibly TRBD1 for D (5 bases). The CDR3 extends over 14 amino acids. V gave up 6 bases and J gave up 4 bases, with 16 bases separating them. Germline V lookup: CDR1 SGHRS, CDR2 YFSETQ. CDR3 nucleotide sequence: TGCGCCAGCACCCGAGGCGGGGGTGCCTATGGCTACACCTTC. This translates into CASTRGGGAYGYTF.

This clonotype was detected only a few times. The chain carries TRBV5-1 and TRBJ2-1; maybe TRBD2 (6 bases). V was clipped by 4 bases and J by 8 bases, with 16 bases between them. The CDR3 is made up of 14 amino acids. CDR1 SGHRS and CDR2 YFSETQ come from the germline V gene. The CDR3 loop is CASSPSGGAHEQFF. DNA of the CDR3: TGCGCCAGCAGCCCTTCTGGCGGGGCGCATGAGCAGTTCTTC.

This clonotype has a single count. This chain uses TRBV9 with TRBJ2-3; D is undetermined. The CDR3 loop spans 14 amino acids. The germline gives CDR1 SGDLS, CDR2 YYNGEE. V was cut by 1 base and J by 6 bases, with 12 bases left in between. The CDR3 DNA follows: TGTGCCAGCAGCGTAAGATTAGCTGAGGATACGCAGTATTTT. It encodes CASSVRLAEDTQYF.